The source of this T cell receptor (beta chain) is a study of blood T cell repertoires in COVID-19. Study context: The samples span acute and convalescent COVID-19 from the United States, Italy and Spain. T cells, B-cell-depleted T cells, or PBMCs supplied cDNA or gDNA.

Original data processing: Researchers report that nucleated cell counts were estimated from reference gene primer amplification. Libraries were prepared by immunoSEQ multiplex PCR; TCRdb keeps only in-frame clonotypes and omits some of them. V and J calls plus clone size are reproduced from that table; the DNA served to infer D and trimming. The table includes over 75,000 clones, 80% detected once. CDR3 length: 12 amino acids. Germline CDR1 DFQATT, CDR2 SNEGSKA (reference sequence). The germline V and J ends were trimmed by 3 bases and 11 bases, with 16 bases remaining between them. Specimen: peripheral blood. The V gene is TRBV20-1, the J gene TRBJ1-1; D might be TRBD1 (6 bases). This receptor was taken from a man aged 50-59 years who had recovered from COVID-19. The CDR3 reads CSASRGRGWAFF. As DNA, the CDR3 is TGCAGTGCTAGTAGAGGGAGGGGGTGGGCTTTCTTT.